Given below is one T cell receptor (beta chain) in context. Its cognate antigen is unknown. These data come from a study of cytomegalovirus exposure and HLA in healthy donors. CDR3 size: 15 residues. With 6 bases removed from V and 5 bases from J, the gap between germline ends came to 14 bases. In germline, CDR1 is WSHSY, CDR2 SAAADI. Overall study findings and caveats: Cytomegalovirus status was reportedly diagnosed by the classifier with high specificity and sensitivity.

The study ran its PCR with 60 Vbeta and 13 Jbeta primers. Clones were read by immunoSEQ multiplex PCR, and TCRdb kept only the in-frame ones, dropping some. This table lists about 200,000 clones. The receptor's source is a girl aged 2 to 10 in good health and CMV-seropositive. The rearrangement joins TRBV10-2 to TRBJ1-6; tentatively, D is TRBD1 (5 bases). Sequencing input: PBMCs. CDR3 nucleotides: TGCGCCAGCAGCGTAGGGACTGGGAATAATTCACCCCTCCACTTT. Translation gives CASSVGTGNNSPLHF.